The 4 T cell receptor beta chains given below trace back to one sample, sequenced in a study of blood T cell repertoires in COVID-19 (TCRdb year 2020). The library came from the immunoSEQ multiplex PCR assay. Entries here come from immuneACCESS through TCRdb and include only in-frame sequences with V and J called. Some clones fail to appear in such tables; in the studies checked, an unresolved V gene covers under half of the shortfall, and the cause of the remainder is unknown. The sample has fewer than 250,000 clones on record, about 87% of them singletons. Less than 2% of the sample goes to the ten largest clones. The sample comprised peripheral blood. These receptors were obtained from a man in his 70s with acute or convalescent COVID-19.

This chain links TRBV7-9 with TRBJ1-1, with a tentative D call TRBD1 (5 bases). The CDR3 is 14 amino acids. Per the germline V gene, CDR1 is SEHNR and CDR2 is FQNEAQ (reference sequence). The V and J ends lost 2 bases and 1 base respectively, with 8 bases between them. The CDR3 region is CASSLWGANTEAFF. CDR3 DNA sequence: TGTGCCAGCAGCTTATGGGGCGCGAACACTGAAGCTTTCTTT.

V usage is TRBV11-2 and J usage is TRBJ1-1, with D unclear. The CDR3 has 15 residues. CDR1 and CDR2 from the germline V gene are SGHAT and FQNNGV. Trimming stripped 10 bases from V and 0 bases from J, with 18 bases between. In DNA form, the CDR3 reads TGTGCCACCCAGACACAAGGCACCGTGAACACTGAAGCTTTCTTT. Translated, it gives CATQTQGTVNTEAFF.

This clone has a single count. The chain combines TRBV19 with TRBJ2-1, with D hard to call. This CDR3 is built from 17 residues. The V and J ends lost 6 bases and 0 bases respectively, with 18 bases between them. Germline CDR1 and CDR2: LNHDA and SQIVND (reference sequence). The CDR3 DNA reads as TGTGCCAGTAGAAGCAAAGAAGCGATTAGCTCCTACAATGAGCAGTTCTTC. Translating gives CASRSKEAISSYNEQFF.

The V and J genes are TRBV12-5 and TRBJ1-4; 8 bases align to TRBD1. V was clipped by 7 bases and J by 0 bases; unmatched bases: 7. This CDR3 is 16 amino acids long. The germline CDR1 and CDR2 sequences are LGHNT and FRNRAP. In nucleotides, the CDR3 is TGTGCTAGTGCCAAAGGACAGGGAACAACTAATGAAAAACTGTTTTTT. Translation: CASAKGQGTTNEKLFF.